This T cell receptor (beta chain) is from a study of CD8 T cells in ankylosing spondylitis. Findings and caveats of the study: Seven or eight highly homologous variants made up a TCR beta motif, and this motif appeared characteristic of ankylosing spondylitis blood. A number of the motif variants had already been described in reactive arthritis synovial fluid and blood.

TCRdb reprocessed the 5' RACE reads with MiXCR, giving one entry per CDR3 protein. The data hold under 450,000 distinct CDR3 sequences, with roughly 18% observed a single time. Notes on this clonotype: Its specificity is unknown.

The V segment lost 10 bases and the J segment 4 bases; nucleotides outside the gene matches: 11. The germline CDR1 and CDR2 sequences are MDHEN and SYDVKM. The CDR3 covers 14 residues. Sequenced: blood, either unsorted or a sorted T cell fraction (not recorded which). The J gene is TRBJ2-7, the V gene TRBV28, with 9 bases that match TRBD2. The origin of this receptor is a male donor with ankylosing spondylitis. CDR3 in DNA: TGTGCCAACGCCTTAGCGGGAGAGGGATACGAGCAGTACTTC. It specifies CANALAGEGYEQYF.